The 10 T cell receptor beta chains presented below share a single source sample, sequenced in a study of blood T cell repertoires in COVID-19. Sequencing used immunoSEQ multiplex PCR; TCRdb keeps in-frame clones, though not all of them. The data hold about 100,000 clones, with 65% to 90% observed a single time. The source material was peripheral blood. The receptors were gathered from a man older than 75 with acute or convalescent COVID-19.

The chain is built from TRBV13 and TRBJ1-4, with a weak D call TRBD1 (6 bases). Germline V gives CDR1 PRHDT, CDR2 FYEKMQ (reference sequence). CDR3 size: 16 residues. V was pared by 5 bases and J by 7 bases, with 20 bases between. CDR3 sequence (DNA): TGTGCCAGCAGCCCGCGAACAGGGTTCTCAAGTGAAAAACTGTTTTTT. It encodes CASSPRTGFSSEKLFF.

The rearrangement joins TRBV6-5 to TRBJ2-7; TRBD1 agrees at 8 bases. The CDR3 has 14 residues. Germline values: CDR1 MNHEY, CDR2 SVGAGI. V lost 8 bases to trimming and J lost 0 bases; unmatched junction nucleotides: 6. The CDR3 is CASYRDRYSYEQYF. CDR3 nucleotide sequence: TGTGCCAGCTATCGGGACAGGTACTCCTACGAGCAGTACTTC.

This clone was recorded only once. V and J are TRBV19 and TRBJ1-5, with 8 bases aligning to TRBD1. The germline V gene has CDR1 LNHDA and CDR2 SQIVND (reference sequence). This CDR3 is built from 16 residues. The V and J ends lost 4 bases and 7 bases, in that order; junction bases with no gene match: 12. The CDR3: CASSTHPTGVHQPQHF. CDR3 sequence (DNA): TGTGCCAGTAGTACCCACCCGACAGGGGTTCACCAGCCCCAGCATTTT. Together with reference TRBV19 and TRBJ1-5, the CDR3 gives the full variable domain: DGGITQSPKYLFRKEGQNVTLSCEQNLNHDAMYWYRQDPGQGLRLIYYSQIVNDFQKGDIAEGYSVSREKKESFPLTVTSAQKNPTAFYLCASSTHPTGVHQPQHFGDGTRLSIL.

The chain joins TRBV6-5 to TRBJ2-1, with D possibly matching TRBD2 (5 bases). The ends were cut back, 0 bases at V and 0 bases at J, with 9 bases in the middle. Per germline, CDR1 MNHEY and CDR2 SVGAGI. The CDR3 consists of 16 residues. CDR3 amino acids: CASSYSRRSSYNEQFF. CDR3 bases: TGTGCCAGCAGTTACTCGAGGAGGAGCTCCTACAATGAGCAGTTCTTC.

This sequence joins TRBV24-1 and TRBJ2-2; TRBD2 agrees at 7 bases. Germline assignment: CDR1 KGHDR and CDR2 SFDVKD. The CDR3 covers 15 residues. V dropped 1 base and J dropped 4; count of bases not matched to a gene: 2. This CDR3 reads CATSDFGGSTGELFF. The CDR3 nucleotides read TGTGCCACCAGTGATTTTGGCGGGAGCACCGGGGAGCTGTTTTTT.

V is TRBV7-2 and J is TRBJ2-3, with TRBD2 matching 13 bases. Germline trimming cut 5 bases from V and 1 base from J; bases unmatched to any gene: 3. CDR3 size: 16 residues. The germline V gene encodes CDR1 SGHTA and CDR2 FQGNSA. CDR3 sequence (DNA): TGTGCCAGCAGCGCCGGACTAGCGGGAGGCACAGATACGCAGTATTTT. It is translated as CASSAGLAGGTDTQYF.

V is TRBV6-6 and J is TRBJ2-1; 12 positions match TRBD1. V trimming: 6 bases; J trimming: 10 bases; junction bases outside the gene matches: 10. The CDR3 has 15 residues. CDR1 and CDR2 from the germline V gene are MNHNY and SVGAGI (reference sequence). The CDR3 sequence: CASSESGQGAEEQFF. The CDR3 DNA sequence: TGTGCCAGCAGCGAATCGGGACAGGGGGCCGAAGAGCAGTTCTTC.

The chain recombines TRBV6-5 with TRBJ2-7; 15 bases match TRBD2. The germline V gene encodes CDR1 MNHEY and CDR2 SVGAGI. Losses at the gene ends were 6 bases for V and 9 bases for J; bases not matched to a gene: 6. The CDR3 totals 14 residues. The DNA of the CDR3 is TGTGCCAGCAGCGAGGGACTAGCGGGAGGCCGGCAGTACTTC. Protein product: CASSEGLAGGRQYF.

This chain links TRBV12-3 or TRBV12-4 with TRBJ1-5; D unclear. Trimming pared 6 bases from V and 3 bases from J, leaving 6 bases between. This CDR3 spans 12 amino acids. The CDR3 sequence: CASRRYNQPQHF. For the CDR3, the DNA is TGTGCCAGCAGGAGATACAATCAGCCCCAGCATTTT.

This chain links TRBV2 with TRBJ1-2; no clear D gene. The CDR3 is 12 residues long. The V and J ends lost 6 bases and 7 bases respectively, with 12 bases between them. Germline values: CDR1 SNHLY, CDR2 FYNNEI. For the CDR3, the DNA is TGTGCCAGCAGGGAGAGGGAGGCTGGCTACACCTTC. This codes for CASREREAGYTF.